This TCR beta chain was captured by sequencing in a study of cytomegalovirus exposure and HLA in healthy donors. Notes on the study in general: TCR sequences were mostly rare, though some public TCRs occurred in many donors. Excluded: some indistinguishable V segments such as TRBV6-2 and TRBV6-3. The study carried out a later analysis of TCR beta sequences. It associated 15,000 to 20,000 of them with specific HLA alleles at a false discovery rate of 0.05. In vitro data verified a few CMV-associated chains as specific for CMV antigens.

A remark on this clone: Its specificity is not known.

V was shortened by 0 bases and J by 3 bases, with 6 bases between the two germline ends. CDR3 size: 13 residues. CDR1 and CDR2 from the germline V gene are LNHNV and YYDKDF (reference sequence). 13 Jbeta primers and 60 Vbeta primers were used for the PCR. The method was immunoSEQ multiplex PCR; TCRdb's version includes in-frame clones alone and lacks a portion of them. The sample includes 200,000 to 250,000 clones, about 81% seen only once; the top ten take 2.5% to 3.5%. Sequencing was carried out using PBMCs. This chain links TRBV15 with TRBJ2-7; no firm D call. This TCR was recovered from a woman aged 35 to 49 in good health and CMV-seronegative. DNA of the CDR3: TGTGCCACCAGCAGAGACCGTGTCTACGAGCAGTACTTC. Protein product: CATSRDRVYEQYF.